The 30 T cell receptor beta chains below come from one sample, sequenced in a study of blood T cells in healthy people across ages. PCR was performed a second time for about 7 to 12 cycles using a sample-barcoded 5' primer and a J-beta primer mix. TCRdb independently ran MiXCR on the 5' RACE reads; one entry per CDR3 protein. The repertoire holds about 570,000 distinct CDR3 sequences, with around a quarter as singletons. The data also belong to a second study, concerning T cells of mothers and their children.

Sequenced material: blood. The receptor source for this set is a boy aged 2 to 10 in good health.

This clonotype occurred a few times. V is TRBV4-3 and J is TRBJ2-5; possible D gene TRBD1, 6 bases. The J call may be mistaken, given a closer DNA end match to TRBJ2-1. The CDR3 spans 17 residues. The germline V gene encodes CDR1 LGHNA and CDR2 YSLEER. CDR3 in amino acids: CASSQELLGGTYNEQFF. The CDR3 DNA reads TGCGCCAGCAGCCAAGAGTTGCTAGGGGGAACCTACAATGAGCAGTTCTTC.

This clonotype was detected only a few times. The chain couples TRBV19 to TRBJ2-1; D not resolved. The V end lost 6 bases, the J end lost 0 bases, and 6 bases lay between the germline ends. The CDR3 loop spans 13 amino acids. From germline, CDR1 is LNHDA and CDR2 SQIVND (reference sequence). The CDR3 coding sequence is TGTGCCAGTAGGGTAGGCTCCTACAATGAGCAGTTCTTC. Translated, it gives CASRVGSYNEQFF.

This clonotype appeared a few times. The V gene is TRBV7-2, the J gene TRBJ1-1, with unresolved D. The CDR3 has 11 amino acids. Germline V lookup: CDR1 SGHTA, CDR2 FQGNSA. V gave up 5 bases and J gave up 7 bases, with 8 bases separating them. Here the CDR3 reads CASSRDYEAFF. The CDR3 DNA is TGTGCCAGCAGCCGCGACTATGAAGCTTTCTTT.

This clonotype was seen repeatedly, ten times or more. The chain is built from TRBV30 and TRBJ1-2, with 7 bases fitting TRBD1. Germline CDR1 GTSNPN, CDR2 SVGIG (reference sequence). The V segment lost 4 bases and the J segment 8 bases; nucleotides outside the gene matches: 4. The CDR3 contains 11 residues. The CDR3 nucleotides are TGTGCCTGGATGGGACAGTGGGGCTACACCTTC. This translates into CAWMGQWGYTF. Drawing the rest from reference TRBV30 and TRBJ1-2, the complete variable domain is SQTIHQWPATLVQPVGSPLSLECTVEGTSNPNLYWYRQAAGRGLQLLFYSVGIGQISSEVPQNLSASRPQDRQFILSSKKLLLSDSGFYLCAWMGQWGYTFGSGTRLTVV.

This clonotype was counted only a few times. The chain uses TRBV5-1 and TRBJ2-2; 8 nucleotides line up with TRBD2. CDR1 is SGHRS and CDR2 is YFSETQ in the germline V gene. The CDR3 is 15 residues long. V was pared by 1 base and J by 1 base, with 0 bases of the junction left unmatched. CDR3 bases: TGCGCCAGCAGCTTGAGCGGGGGGAACACCGGGGAGCTGTTTTTT. Encoded protein: CASSLSGGNTGELFF.

This chain connects TRBV12-3 or TRBV12-4 to TRBJ2-7, with no clear D. CDR3 length: 13 residues. The ends were cut back, 5 bases at V and 5 bases at J, with 13 bases in the middle. The DNA of the CDR3 is TGTGCCAGCAGTGTCAGTGGGCGGCACGAGCAGTACTTC. Translated: CASSVSGRHEQYF.

This clonotype turned up a few times. This rearrangement joins TRBV18 to TRBJ2-3; possibly TRBD1 for D (7 bases). V dropped 1 base and J dropped 0 bases, with 14 bases sitting between them. The germline V gene has CDR1 KGHSH and CDR2 LQKENI. The CDR3 runs 17 residues. CDR3 nucleotides: TGTGCCAGCTCACCACGAATCGCAGGGGGGAGCACAGATACGCAGTATTTT. This sequence encodes CASSPRIAGGSTDTQYF.

The gene calls are TRBV24-1 and TRBJ2-3; unclear D gene. CDR1 is KGHDR, CDR2 SFDVKD, per germline. This CDR3 is 13 amino acids long. Trimming pared 3 bases from V and 2 bases from J, leaving 5 bases between. The CDR3 coding sequence is TGTGCCACCAGTGATCCCTACACAGATACGCAGTATTTT. It translates to CATSDPYTDTQYF.

At least ten counts were recorded for this clonotype. V usage is TRBV6-6 and J usage is TRBJ2-5, with a weak D call TRBD2 (6 bases). The V end lost 3 bases, the J end lost 10 bases, and 15 bases lay between the germline ends. This CDR3 has 13 residues. Germline V gene sequence: CDR1 MNHNY, CDR2 SVGAGI (reference sequence). DNA for the CDR3: TGTGCCAGCAGTTATACGGGCGGGAAGGTCCAGTACTTC. Translation: CASSYTGGKVQYF.

A few counts support this clonotype. This chain connects TRBV29-1 to TRBJ2-7; D possibly corresponds to TRBD2 (5 bases). Germline CDR1 is SQVTM and CDR2 is ANQGSEA. Trimming removed 1 base at V and 0 bases at J, with 7 bases between. The CDR3 runs 13 residues. CDR3 in amino acids: CSVEVDYSYEQYF. CDR3 DNA: TGCAGCGTTGAAGTTGACTACTCCTACGAGCAGTACTTC.

This sequence joins TRBV9 and TRBJ1-4; weak D call: TRBD1 (6 bases). CDR1 is SGDLS and CDR2 is YYNGEE in the germline V gene. V was pared by 3 bases and J by 4 bases, with 16 bases between. CDR3 length: 16 amino acids. The CDR3 sequence: CASSASGEGINEKLFF. As DNA, the CDR3 is TGTGCCAGCAGCGCTTCAGGGGAGGGGATTAATGAAAAACTGTTTTTT.

The sample holds one count of this clonotype. V gene TRBV7-9 combines with J gene TRBJ2-7, with TRBD2 identical over 12 bases. There are 13 residues in the CDR3. Germline CDR1 reads SEHNR; CDR2 reads FQNEAQ (reference sequence). V lost 5 bases to trimming and J lost 5 bases; unmatched junction nucleotides: 1. Here the CDR3 DNA reads TGTGCCAGCAGCAGGACTAGCGGGAACGAGCAGTACTTC. Its protein is CASSRTSGNEQYF.

The chain recombines TRBV5-4 with TRBJ2-5, with TRBD2 identical over 9 bases. The J call is uncertain, as TRBJ2-1 better fits the DNA end. Germline V lookup: CDR1 SGHNT, CDR2 YYREEE (reference sequence). The CDR3 has 14 residues. The CDR3 sequence is CASSRPSGDNEQFF. The CDR3 DNA is TGTGCCAGCAGCCGGCCTAGCGGGGACAATGAGCAGTTCTTC.

The chain joins TRBV12-3 or TRBV12-4 to TRBJ2-7; D is possibly TRBD2 (5 bases). The CDR3 sequence is 14 residues long. The V and J ends lost 9 bases and 4 bases respectively, with 19 bases between them. Here the CDR3 reads CASALGGTGYEQYF. DNA of the CDR3: TGTGCCAGTGCCCTCGGCGGTACGGGGTACGAGCAGTACTTC.

There are a few counts of this clonotype. The chain is built from TRBV10-3 and TRBJ2-7; 7 bases fit TRBD1. The length of the CDR3 is 14 residues. V gave up 7 bases and J gave up 6 bases; unmatched junction bases: 12. Germline V CDR1 and CDR2: ENHRY, SYGVKD. DNA for the CDR3: TGTGCCATCAAGCCGGGACAGATTTGGGGCGAGCAGTACTTC. Translating gives CAIKPGQIWGEQYF.

This clonotype was counted ten times or more. This rearrangement joins TRBV27 to TRBJ1-5; 7 bases map to TRBD1. CDR1 and CDR2 (germline): MNHEY, SMNVEV (reference sequence). V shed 7 bases and J 4 bases; nucleotides not matched to a gene: 13. The CDR3 sequence is 16 residues long. DNA of the CDR3: TGTGCCAGCAAGCCTGAGAGAGGGGGCATTAATCAGCCCCAGCATTTT. It translates to CASKPERGGINQPQHF.

This clonotype was seen only a few times. The rearrangement uses TRBV30 and TRBJ2-5, with D unresolved. The length of the CDR3 is 12 residues. Per germline, CDR1 GTSNPN and CDR2 SVGIG (reference sequence). Trimming shortened V by 5 bases and J by 1 base, and 8 bases separated the two germline ends. CDR3 in amino acids: CAWGESQETQYF. CDR3 in DNA: TGTGCCTGGGGGGAATCCCAAGAGACCCAGTACTTC. Supplemented by reference TRBV30 and TRBJ2-5, the full variable domain reads SQTIHQWPATLVQPVGSPLSLECTVEGTSNPNLYWYRQAAGRGLQLLFYSVGIGQISSEVPQNLSASRPQDRQFILSSKKLLLSDSGFYLCAWGESQETQYFGPGTRLLVL.

This clonotype occurred once. The rearrangement links TRBV5-1 to TRBJ1-6; a possible D gene is TRBD1 (5 bases). Germline V gene sequence: CDR1 SGHRS, CDR2 YFSETQ. The V end was cut by 5 bases, the J end by 15 bases, with 15 bases between. CDR3 length: 12 amino acids. CDR3 DNA sequence: TGCGCCAGCAGGAATTCGGACAAACTCCTCCACTTT. This translates into CASRNSDKLLHF.

In this sample, this clonotype turned up a few times. The V call is TRBV4-1, the J call TRBJ2-7, with unresolved D. CDR3 length: 13 amino acids. The germline V and J ends were trimmed by 0 bases and 8 bases, with 11 bases remaining between them. The germline V gene has CDR1 MGHRA and CDR2 YSYEKL. CDR3 in amino acids: CASSQDYLPKQYF. Here the CDR3 DNA reads TGCGCCAGCAGCCAAGATTACCTGCCCAAGCAGTACTTC.

V usage is TRBV2 and J usage is TRBJ1-6, with D unresolved. There are 16 residues in the CDR3. Trimming took 6 bases from V and 0 from J, leaving 12 bases between them. Per the germline V gene, CDR1 is SNHLY and CDR2 is FYNNEI. DNA of the CDR3: TGTGCCAGCAGGGGCGGCGGTGGCTCCTATAATTCACCCCTCCACTTT. It translates to CASRGGGGSYNSPLHF.

The rearrangement links TRBV12-3 or TRBV12-4 to TRBJ2-5; possible D gene TRBD2, 6 bases. The CDR3 runs 15 residues. Trimming cost V 1 base and J 2 bases, with 11 bases left between them. The CDR3 DNA reads TGTGCCAGCAGTTTAGGTAGCGGTTCACAAGAGACCCAGTACTTC. Its translation: CASSLGSGSQETQYF.

The chain recombines TRBV5-1 with TRBJ2-3, with TRBD2 matching over 10 bases. Germline V gene data show CDR1 as SGHRS and CDR2 as YFSETQ. J was trimmed by 4 bases and V by 0 bases; bases with no gene match: 5. There are 16 residues in the CDR3. CDR3 DNA sequence: TGCGCCAGCAGCTTGGAAGTAGCGGGAGGTGCAGATACGCAGTATTTT. It encodes CASSLEVAGGADTQYF.

This clonotype has only a few counts. The chain is built from TRBV4-1 and TRBJ1-3; D is unresolved. The CDR3 is made up of 15 amino acids. The V gene's germline CDR1 is MGHRA and CDR2 YSYEKL. Trimming took off 2 bases at V and 8 bases at J, with 16 bases between the two ends. The chain's CDR3 is CASSQPRAFGHTIYF. The CDR3 DNA follows: TGCGCCAGCAGCCAACCCCGAGCCTTTGGTCACACCATATATTTT.

CDR3 residues: CASSLGEANTEAFF. The CDR3 DNA reads as TGTGCCAGCAGCTTAGGGGAAGCGAACACTGAAGCTTTCTTT. The chain joins TRBV13 to TRBJ1-1; D is unclear. Germline lookup yields CDR1 PRHDT and CDR2 FYEKMQ (reference sequence). Trimming took off 0 bases at V and 1 base at J, with 6 bases between the two ends. CDR3 length: 14 residues.

This chain's CDR3 is CSARGDATYEQYF. The CDR3, as DNA: TGCAGTGCTAGAGGGGACGCAACCTACGAGCAGTACTTC. The gene calls are TRBV20-1 and TRBJ2-7; D might be TRBD1 or TRBD2, each matching 5 bases. Germline CDR1 DFQATT, CDR2 SNEGSKA (reference sequence). There are 13 residues in the CDR3. Trimming took off 1 base at V and 2 bases at J, with 9 bases between the two ends.

The chain combines TRBV20-1 with TRBJ2-5; TRBD2 matches 11 bases. With V trimmed by 3 bases and J by 9 bases, 12 bases remained unmatched. Germline V gene sequence: CDR1 DFQATT, CDR2 SNEGSKA (reference sequence). The CDR3 has 15 amino acids. In nucleotides, the CDR3 is TGCAGTGCTAGTTCGCCTAGCGGGAGGAATGGGGCCCAGTACTTC. It is translated as CSASSPSGRNGAQYF.

In its sample, this clonotype was seen many times. The chain links TRBV6-6 to TRBJ2-4; D is perhaps TRBD1 (6 bases). Trimming took 4 bases from V and 13 from J, leaving 11 bases between them. CDR3 length: 11 residues. Germline V gene sequence: CDR1 MNHNY, CDR2 SVGAGI (reference sequence). CDR3 nucleotides: TGTGCCAGCAGTTGGGGGCTAGTACAGTACTTC. Amino acid sequence: CASSWGLVQYF.

This clonotype was detected only a few times. The CDR3 bases are TGCAGTGCGGGGAAACAGGGAACTCAAGAGACCCAGTACTTC. It translates to CSAGKQGTQETQYF. This chain uses TRBV20-1 with TRBJ2-5; tentative D call: TRBD1 (6 bases). The CDR3 spans 14 residues. Germline V gene lookup returns CDR1 DFQATT and CDR2 SNEGSKA (reference sequence). Between the trimmed V and J ends, which lost 6 bases and 2 bases, there was a span of 16 bases.

The chain joins TRBV6-5 to TRBJ2-1; D may match TRBD1 or TRBD2 (6 bases each). Trimming removed 10 bases at V and 4 bases at J, with 11 bases between. CDR1 is MNHEY, CDR2 SVGAGI, per germline. CDR3 length: 12 residues. DNA for the CDR3: TGTGCCACCGGGGGCAGGTACAATGAGCAGTTCTTC. Its protein product is CATGGRYNEQFF.

The chain combines TRBV24-1 with TRBJ1-1, with D perhaps TRBD1 (5 bases). V was clipped by 3 bases and J by 11 bases, with 12 bases between them. The CDR3 sequence is 12 residues long. Per germline, CDR1 KGHDR and CDR2 SFDVKD. The CDR3 region has the DNA TGTGCCACCAGTGATAGGGGCGGGAACGCTTTCTTT. The encoded protein is CATSDRGGNAFF.